This T cell receptor (beta chain) was identified in a study of T-cell memory formation after mild COVID-19. Findings and limits, study-wide: What remained unconfirmed was the SARS-CoV-2 specificity of second-wave clones peaking on day 37. Clones which contracted sat mainly in CM and EM if CD4+, and in EMRA if CD8+.

TCRdb fed the 5' RACE reads into MiXCR, producing one record per CDR3 protein. The data contain about 360,000 distinct CDR3 sequences, roughly an eighth of them singletons. This clonotype has more than one count but fewer than ten. As yet, its antigen is unknown. With 3 bases clipped from V and 4 bases from J, the junction kept 8 bases outside the gene matches. The CDR3 spans 16 residues. Germline CDR1 and CDR2: KGHDR and SFDVKD. What was sequenced was PBMCs or a T cell subset sorted from them (not recorded which). The chain has TRBV24-1 and TRBJ2-5; 9 nucleotides line up with TRBD1. This TCR was sampled from a man aged 18 to 29 who had mild COVID-19 (a few samples of this study predate the infection). Cell type and time point are not known. The CDR3 DNA reads TGTGCCACCAGTGATACTTGGACAGGGGAGGGAGAGACCCAGTACTTC. It encodes CATSDTWTGEGETQYF.